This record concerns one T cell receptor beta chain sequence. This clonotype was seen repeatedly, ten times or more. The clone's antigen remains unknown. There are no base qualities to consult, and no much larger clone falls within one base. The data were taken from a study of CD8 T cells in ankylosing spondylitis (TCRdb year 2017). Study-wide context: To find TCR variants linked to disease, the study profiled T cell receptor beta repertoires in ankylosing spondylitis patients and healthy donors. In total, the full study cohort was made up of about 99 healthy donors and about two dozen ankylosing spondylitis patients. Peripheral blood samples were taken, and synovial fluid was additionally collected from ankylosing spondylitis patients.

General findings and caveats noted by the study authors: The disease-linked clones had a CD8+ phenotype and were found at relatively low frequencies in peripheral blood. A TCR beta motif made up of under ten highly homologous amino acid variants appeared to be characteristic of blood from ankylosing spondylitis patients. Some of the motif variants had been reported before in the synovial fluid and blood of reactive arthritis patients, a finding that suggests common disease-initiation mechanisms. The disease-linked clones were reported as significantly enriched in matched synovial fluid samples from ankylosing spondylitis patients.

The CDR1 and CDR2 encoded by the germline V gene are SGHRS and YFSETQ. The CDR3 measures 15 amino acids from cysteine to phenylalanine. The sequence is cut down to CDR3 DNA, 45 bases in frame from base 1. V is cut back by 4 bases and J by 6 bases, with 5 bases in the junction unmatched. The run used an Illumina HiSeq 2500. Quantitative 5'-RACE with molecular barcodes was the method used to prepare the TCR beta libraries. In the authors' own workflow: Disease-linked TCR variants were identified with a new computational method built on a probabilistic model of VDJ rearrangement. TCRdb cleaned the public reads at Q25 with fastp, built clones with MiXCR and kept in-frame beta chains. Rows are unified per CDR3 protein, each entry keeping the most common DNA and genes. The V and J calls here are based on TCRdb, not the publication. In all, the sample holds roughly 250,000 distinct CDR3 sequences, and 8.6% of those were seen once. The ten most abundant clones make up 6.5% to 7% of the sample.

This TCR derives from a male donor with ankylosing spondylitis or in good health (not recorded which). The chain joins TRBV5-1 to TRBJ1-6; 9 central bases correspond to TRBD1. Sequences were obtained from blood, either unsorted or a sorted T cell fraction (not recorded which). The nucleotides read TGCGCCAGCAGCAGAGAGACAGGGGGTAATTCACCCCTCCACTTT. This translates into CASSRETGGNSPLHF.